These 26 T cell receptor beta chains were sequenced from one sample in a study of CD4 and CD8 cells across lung adenocarcinoma regions. TCRdb used MiXCR to reprocess the PCR reads, holding one entry per CDR3 protein. Here the sample spans around 20,000 distinct CDR3 sequences, 50% being singletons. Source material: CD8+ T cells from the margin of a lung tumor. The source is a male donor with lung adenocarcinoma. The CD4 and CD8 labels of this study may be unreliable.

J is TRBJ2-1 and V is TRBV6-1; tentatively, D is TRBD2 (5 bases). Trimming cost V 6 bases and J 9 bases, with 12 bases left between them. Germline CDR1 is MNHNS and CDR2 is SASEGT. This CDR3 spans 12 amino acids. This chain's CDR3 is CASRTSDFEQFF. CDR3 sequence (DNA): TGTGCCAGCAGAACTAGTGATTTTGAGCAGTTCTTC.

Ten or more counts support this clonotype. The J gene is TRBJ2-5, the V gene TRBV6-5, with 7 bases aligning to TRBD1. The last part of the DNA fits TRBJ2-7 better; the J call may be wrong. The germline V gene encodes CDR1 MNHEY and CDR2 SVGAGI. The CDR3 extends over 14 amino acids. CDR3 region: CASIPDRLAYEQYF. The CDR3 DNA reads TGTGCCAGCATCCCGGACAGGCTAGCTTACGAGCAGTACTTC.

This rearrangement joins TRBV27 to TRBJ1-1; D gene unclear. The CDR3 has 15 residues. Germline CDR1 MNHEY, CDR2 SMNVEV (reference sequence). V was clipped by 3 bases and J by 2 bases, with 13 bases between them. The CDR3 loop reads CASSFGRGSNTEAFF. As DNA, the CDR3 is TGTGCCAGCAGTTTCGGACGGGGATCAAACACTGAAGCTTTCTTT.

The chain couples TRBV5-1 to TRBJ2-1; 7 bases are a match to TRBD2. The J call could be wrong; TRBJ2-7 is a better fit for the DNA end. This CDR3 is built from 13 residues. CDR1 SGHRS and CDR2 YFSETQ come from the germline V gene. The DNA for the CDR3 is TGCGCCAGCAGCAAATTGCCGGGGGGCGAGCAGTACTTC. The encoded protein is CASSKLPGGEQYF.

The chain links TRBV7-2 to TRBJ2-5; D ambiguous. The CDR3 totals 13 residues. The V end lost 2 bases, the J end lost 4 bases, and 8 bases lay between the germline ends. CDR1 is SGHTA, CDR2 FQGNSA, per germline. CDR3 sequence reads: CASSLTKAETQYF. The CDR3 nucleotides read TGTGCCAGCAGCTTAACGAAGGCAGAGACCCAGTACTTC.

V gene TRBV6-5 combines with J gene TRBJ2-2, with 7 bases lining up with TRBD1. This CDR3 contains 16 residues. Germline trimming cut 2 bases from V and 16 bases from J; bases unmatched to any gene: 19. Germline CDR1 MNHEY, CDR2 SVGAGI. In DNA form, the CDR3 reads TGTGCCAGCAGTTACCATCGAGACAGGGACACCGGGACGCAGTTTTTT. It is translated as CASSYHRDRDTGTQFF.

The J gene is TRBJ2-2, the V gene TRBV6-4, with TRBD2 matching 10 bases. With 7 bases clipped from V and 3 bases from J, the junction kept 8 bases outside the gene matches. The CDR3 spans 16 residues. From germline, CDR1 is MRHNA and CDR2 SNTAGT. CDR3 sequence reads: CASTLAGERDTGELFF. In DNA form, the CDR3 reads TGTGCCAGCACCCTAGCGGGAGAGCGGGACACCGGGGAGCTGTTTTTT.

The CDR3 protein is CASSISGSFHNEQFF. As DNA, the CDR3 is TGTGCCAGCAGTATAAGCGGGAGCTTCCACAATGAGCAGTTCTTC. The chain employs TRBV6-1 and TRBJ2-1, with 8 bases fitting TRBD2. J lost 5 bases, V lost 5 bases, and 8 bases had no gene match. Germline V gene sequence: CDR1 MNHNS, CDR2 SASEGT. The CDR3 totals 15 residues.

Sample share makes this clonotype medium-sized. The chain has TRBV27 and TRBJ2-1; D perhaps matches TRBD2 (6 bases). Judging by the DNA end, TRBJ2-7 fits better; the J call may be wrong. Germline V gene lookup returns CDR1 MNHEY and CDR2 SMNVEV (reference sequence). This CDR3 has 13 residues. CDR3 protein: CASRRGPDYEQYF. The CDR3 DNA reads as TGTGCCAGCCGGAGGGGCCCTGACTACGAGCAGTACTTC.

V gene TRBV10-3 combines with J gene TRBJ2-5; maybe TRBD2 (7 bases). Germline loops: CDR1 ENHRY, CDR2 SYGVKD. Trimming stripped 11 bases from V and 0 bases from J, with 19 bases between. CDR3 length: 15 residues. The CDR3 here is CAGANGGRDQETQYF. In DNA, the CDR3 is TGTGCCGGGGCGAACGGGGGGCGCGACCAAGAGACCCAGTACTTC.

This clonotype was seen at least ten times. V usage is TRBV27 and J usage is TRBJ1-6; D is unresolved. This CDR3 is 14 amino acids long. Trimming cost V 7 bases and J 6 bases, with 13 bases left between them. The germline gives CDR1 MNHEY, CDR2 SMNVEV (reference sequence). CDR3 bases: TGTGCCAGCACCCTACTCAGGTCTAATTCACCCCTCCACTTT. Residues: CASTLLRSNSPLHF.

This clonotype occurred many times. This clone may be a read error of a much larger clone one base away. The chain employs TRBV6-1 and TRBJ2-1; TRBD2 aligns across 7 bases. Near its end, the DNA agrees better with TRBJ2-7, so the J call may be wrong. The CDR3 extends over 15 amino acids. The germline gives CDR1 MNHNS, CDR2 SASEGT. The CDR3 spells CASIKRDDSYNEQYF. CDR3 DNA sequence: TGTGCCAGCATAAAGCGGGACGACTCCTACAATGAGCAGTACTTC.

This sequence joins TRBV6-1 and TRBJ2-4, with D possibly matching TRBD1 (5 bases). V gave up 7 bases and J gave up 0 bases, with 13 bases separating them. The CDR3 length is 15 residues. Germline CDR1 MNHNS, CDR2 SASEGT. CDR3 protein: CASIDSLLAKNIQYF. In DNA, the CDR3 is TGTGCCAGCATAGACAGCCTTTTAGCCAAAAACATTCAGTACTTC.

On this clonotype: One junction end disagrees with the germline gene, perhaps due to a read error. The CDR3 is CASSPLSETQYF. The CDR3, as DNA: TGTGCTAGCAGCCCTCTCTCAGAGACCCAGTACTTC. The gene calls are TRBV7-7 and TRBJ2-1; D gene uncertain. The J call is doubtful: the DNA matches TRBJ2-5 better. Germline CDR1 and CDR2: SSHAT and FNYEAQ (reference sequence). The CDR3 loop spans 12 amino acids.

With respect to this clonotype: Germline is not matched at one junction end, which may reflect a read error. The chain has TRBV6-1 and TRBJ2-2; D uncertain. Germline V gene data show CDR1 as MNHNS and CDR2 as SASEGT. This CDR3 is built from 15 residues. The CDR3 DNA reads as TGTGCCAGCAGTGAGGGAACCCCGAACACCGGTGAGCTGTATTTT. It translates to CASSEGTPNTGELYF.

This clonotype was counted ten times or more. The chain is built from TRBV7-6 and TRBJ2-3; D not certain. The V gene's germline CDR1 is SGHVS and CDR2 FNYEAQ. There are 14 residues in the CDR3. V lost 5 bases and J 6 bases, leaving 15 bases between the germline ends. CDR3 in DNA: TGTGCCAGCAGCCCCTTAGGCGGTCCGGATACGCAGTATTTT. Residues: CASSPLGGPDTQYF. Complete variable domain (other parts from reference TRBV7-6 and TRBJ2-3): GAGVSQSPRYKVTKRGQDVALRCDPISGHVSLYWYRQALGQGPEFLTYFNYEAQQDKSGLPNDRFSAERPEGSISTLTIQRTEQRDSAMYRCASSPLGGPDTQYFGPGTRLTVL.

By sample share, this clonotype is medium-sized. The CDR3 loop is CASTIGQGPYEQYF. CDR3 DNA: TGCGCCAGCACCATAGGACAGGGTCCCTACGAGCAGTACTTC. The V gene is TRBV10-2, the J gene TRBJ2-7, with 8 positions matching TRBD1. This CDR3 contains 14 residues. Germline V gives CDR1 WSHSY, CDR2 SAAADI. V dropped 7 bases and J dropped 2; count of bases not matched to a gene: 7.

The chain combines TRBV6-1 with TRBJ2-6, with a possible D match to TRBD1 (6 bases). The germline V gene has CDR1 MNHNS and CDR2 SASEGT. The V end lost 6 bases, the J end lost 2 bases, and 14 bases lay between the germline ends. This CDR3 contains 16 residues. DNA of the CDR3: TGTGCCAGCAGGTCAGGGGACACCACTGGGGCCAACGTCCTGACTTTC. This codes for CASRSGDTTGANVLTF.

The chain joins TRBV6-1 to TRBJ2-4; 7 nucleotides match TRBD1. The end of the DNA fits TRBJ2-7 better, so the J call may be wrong. Germline-derived CDR1 and CDR2 are MNHNS and SASEGT. The CDR3 spans 13 residues. CDR3 in amino acids: CASTYRGRNEQYF. As DNA, the CDR3 is TGTGCCAGCACCTACAGGGGAAGGAACGAGCAGTACTTC.

The V call is TRBV6-1, the J call TRBJ2-3; the D gene is possibly TRBD2 (7 bases). Trimming left V 8 bases short and J 5 bases short, with 23 bases between. CDR1 MNHNS and CDR2 SASEGT come from the germline V gene. The CDR3 is made up of 16 amino acids. In DNA form, the CDR3 reads TGTGCCAGCGGGGGGGCCGGGGCCGGGGACCGAGATACGCAGTATTTT. Encoded protein: CASGGAGAGDRDTQYF.

The chain employs TRBV4-1 and TRBJ1-5; D perhaps matches TRBD1 (5 bases). Trimming left V 4 bases short and J 4 bases short, with 11 bases between. Germline CDR1 is MGHRA and CDR2 is YSYEKL. The CDR3 spans 14 residues. As DNA, the CDR3 is TGCGCCAGCAGCCCTCAGGGAGGAAATCAGCCCCAGCATTTT. Its protein product is CASSPQGGNQPQHF.

The chain recombines TRBV10-3 with TRBJ1-1, with TRBD1 matching 10 bases. The CDR3 totals 15 residues. The V segment lost 5 bases and the J segment 4 bases; nucleotides outside the gene matches: 7. CDR1 is ENHRY, CDR2 SYGVKD, per germline. The CDR3 is CAISQPGQGVTEAFF. DNA for the CDR3: TGTGCCATCAGTCAACCCGGACAGGGGGTCACTGAAGCTTTCTTT.

Concerning this clonotype itself: No conserved phenylalanine or tryptophan ends this CDR3, so it is likely a read error. Because the CDR3's place on the DNA is in doubt, the DNA is left out and the CDR3 is given as listed by TCRdb. The chain is built from TRBV2 and TRBJ2-3; TRBD2 was called by the table and not checked on the DNA. With termini counted, the CDR3 has 11 amino acids. Germline loops: CDR1 SNHLY, CDR2 FYNNEI. CDR3 sequence reads: CASSEGAAVLN.

The sample holds one count of this clonotype. The junction differs from germline at one of its ends, possibly a read error. This chain joins TRBV6-1 and TRBJ2-5, with D perhaps matching TRBD1 or TRBD2 (7 bases each). CDR1 MNHNS and CDR2 SASEGT come from the germline V gene. This CDR3 is 14 amino acids long. The CDR3 loop reads CAGRGGPDRETQYF. The CDR3 DNA is TGTGCGGGCAGGGGGGGCCCTGACCGAGAGACCCAGTACTTT.

The chain links TRBV6-5 to TRBJ1-2, with D possibly matching TRBD1 (6 bases). Germline-derived CDR1 and CDR2 are MNHEY and SVGAGI. This CDR3 comprises 14 residues. The V and J ends lost 6 bases and 6 bases respectively, with 17 bases between them. In DNA form, the CDR3 reads TGTGCCAGCAGCTTACAAGCCAGGGGTGATGGCTACACCTTC. It encodes CASSLQARGDGYTF.

To note about this clonotype: Its ends do not fully match the called genes, so a read error is possible. The chain combines TRBV10-3 with TRBJ2-5; 10 bases align to TRBD2. CDR3 length equals 20 residues. CDR1 is ENHRY, CDR2 SYGVKD, per germline. CDR3 loop: CAISDRSKGSGGRYTETQYF. CDR3 sequence (DNA): TGTGCCATCAGTGATAGGTCGAAGGGTAGCGGGGGGCGTTACACAGAGACCCAGTACTTT.